Below are 25 T cell receptor beta chains sequenced from a single sample in a study of blood T cell repertoires in COVID-19. Here immunoSEQ multiplex PCR was the method, and the copy in TCRdb shows in-frame clones only, minus some. The sample has over 200,000 clones, roughly 85% seen once. Sequencing input: peripheral blood. Receptor source: a woman aged 18 to 35 who had recovered from COVID-19.

This clone was counted once. One end of the junction does not line up with germline, which may come from a read error. The CDR3 bases are TGTGCCAGCAGTGACTCGGGAGCTCTAGAGACCCAGTACTTC. Amino acid sequence: CASSDSGALETQYF. The rearrangement links TRBV6-5 to TRBJ2-5; D is perhaps TRBD2 (6 bases). This CDR3 is built from 14 residues. The germline gives CDR1 MNHEY, CDR2 SVGAGI.

This clone was seen once. V is TRBV19 and J is TRBJ1-2; D call uncertain. Germline assignment: CDR1 LNHDA and CDR2 SQIVND (reference sequence). V was pared by 8 bases and J by 4 bases, with 17 bases between. The CDR3 is 14 residues long. As DNA, the CDR3 is TGTGCCAGTTCTCGTGAGACACTGATCTATGGCTACACCTTC. This sequence encodes CASSRETLIYGYTF.

This rearrangement joins TRBV6-6 to TRBJ2-2; TRBD2 agrees at 11 bases. This CDR3 region has 18 residues. Germline CDR1 is MNHNY and CDR2 is SVGAGI (reference sequence). V shed 5 bases and J 1 base; nucleotides not matched to a gene: 9. The chain's CDR3 is CASSQTSTSGMNTGELFF. The CDR3 nucleotides read TGTGCCAGCAGTCAGACCTCGACTAGCGGGATGAACACCGGGGAGCTGTTTTTT.

The J gene is TRBJ2-2, the V gene TRBV5-6, with 10 positions matching TRBD1. The junction had 0 bases not matched to a gene; V was cut back by 3 bases and J by 4 bases. This CDR3 is built from 14 residues. From germline, CDR1 is SGHDT and CDR2 YYEEEE. For the CDR3, the DNA is TGTGCCAGCAGCTGGGACAGGGGCACCGGGGAGCTGTTTTTT. This gives the protein CASSWDRGTGELFF.

This clone was counted a few times. V is TRBV7-2 and J is TRBJ2-6, with D perhaps matching TRBD1 (6 bases). Per germline, CDR1 SGHTA and CDR2 FQGNSA. Trimming stripped 5 bases from V and 2 bases from J, with 13 bases between. This CDR3 has 16 residues. This CDR3 reads CASSQGPGAGANVLTF. The CDR3 coding sequence is TGTGCCAGCAGCCAGGGGCCAGGGGCTGGGGCCAACGTCCTGACTTTC.

The genes are TRBV27 and TRBJ1-1; 9 nucleotides agree with TRBD1. With V trimmed by 5 bases and J by 3 bases, 7 bases remained unmatched. The CDR3 runs 15 residues. Looked up from germline, CDR1 is MNHEY and CDR2 is SMNVEV (reference sequence). The CDR3 DNA reads TGTGCCAGCAGTCTAAGACAGGGGGGGGACACTGAAGCTTTCTTT. Amino acid sequence: CASSLRQGGDTEAFF.

DNA for the CDR3: TGTGCCAGCAGACCCCTGGGAGGGACGGGCTATGGCTACACCTTC. Encoded protein: CASRPLGGTGYGYTF. The V gene is TRBV6-5, the J gene TRBJ1-2, with D possibly TRBD1 on 5 matching bases. This CDR3 spans 15 amino acids. Looked up from germline, CDR1 is MNHEY and CDR2 is SVGAGI. Trimming removed 6 bases from V and 4 bases from J, with 18 bases in between.

This chain links TRBV11-1 with TRBJ2-3; D perhaps matches TRBD2 (5 bases). V was pared by 0 bases and J by 2 bases, with 12 bases between. Germline loops: CDR1 SGHAT, CDR2 FQDESV (reference sequence). The CDR3 sequence is 16 residues long. CDR3 sequence: CASSLAKRLSTDTQYF. CDR3 DNA: TGTGCCAGCAGCTTAGCGAAGCGGCTATCCACAGATACGCAGTATTTT.

The genes are TRBV25-1 and TRBJ2-1; possibly TRBD1 for D (6 bases). This CDR3 has 14 amino acids. Trimming removed 4 bases from V and 6 bases from J, with 13 bases in between. Per germline, CDR1 MGHDK and CDR2 SYGVNS. The CDR3 spells CASSGQEWANEQFF. CDR3 bases: TGTGCCAGCAGTGGACAGGAGTGGGCCAATGAGCAGTTCTTC.

The V call is TRBV30, the J call TRBJ1-2, with TRBD1 as a possible D gene (5 bases). V was shortened by 2 bases and J by 5 bases, with 27 bases between the two germline ends. The CDR3 runs 18 residues. In germline, CDR1 is GTSNPN, CDR2 SVGIG (reference sequence). The CDR3 spells CAWSYLTLDGTSLYGYTF. The DNA for the CDR3 is TGTGCCTGGAGTTACTTGACCTTGGACGGGACTTCTTTATATGGCTACACCTTC.

The chain is built from TRBV30 and TRBJ2-2; TRBD2 is a possible D gene (5 bases). Trimming stripped 4 bases from V and 5 bases from J, with 14 bases between. This CDR3 spans 14 amino acids. The germline CDR1 and CDR2 sequences are GTSNPN and SVGIG (reference sequence). Here the CDR3 DNA reads TGTGCCTGGACGTGGGCGTGGAGGACCGGGGAGCTGTTTTTT. Its translation: CAWTWAWRTGELFF.

The chain uses TRBV6-5 and TRBJ1-2, with 7 bases lining up with TRBD1. CDR1 MNHEY and CDR2 SVGAGI come from the germline V gene. With V trimmed by 2 bases and J by 4 bases, 4 bases remained unmatched. The CDR3 contains 14 residues. The CDR3 DNA reads TGTGCCAGCAGTTACCCGGGACAGAGCTATGGCTACACCTTC. This encodes CASSYPGQSYGYTF.

The chain uses TRBV19 and TRBJ2-2, with D perhaps TRBD1 (5 bases). With 10 bases removed from V and 5 bases from J, the gap between germline ends came to 11 bases. This CDR3 has 12 amino acids. Per the germline V gene, CDR1 is LNHDA and CDR2 is SQIVND (reference sequence). The CDR3 sequence is CAIAGWTGELFF. The CDR3 region has the DNA TGTGCCATTGCAGGGTGGACCGGGGAGCTGTTTTTT.

The V gene is TRBV7-2, the J gene TRBJ2-1; 10 bases match TRBD2. From germline, CDR1 is SGHTA and CDR2 FQGNSA. The V segment lost 1 base and the J segment 4 bases; nucleotides outside the gene matches: 1. CDR3 length: 15 residues. The CDR3 sequence is CASSLGTSGYNEQFF. The DNA of the CDR3 is TGTGCCAGCAGCTTAGGGACTAGCGGATACAATGAGCAGTTCTTC.

This chain uses TRBV29-1 with TRBJ1-1; tentative D call: TRBD1 (5 bases). This CDR3 has 13 residues. Deletions cut 8 bases from V and 2 bases from J, with 15 bases between. The germline V gene encodes CDR1 SQVTM and CDR2 ANQGSEA. The CDR3 loop is CSSLGGTNTEAFF. As DNA, the CDR3 is TGCAGCTCACTTGGAGGGACCAACACTGAAGCTTTCTTT.

The V and J genes are TRBV18 and TRBJ2-1, with 7 nucleotides matching TRBD2. The CDR3 spans 16 residues. The germline V gene encodes CDR1 KGHSH and CDR2 LQKENI. Unmatched junction bases numbered 14, after V lost 6 bases and J lost 6 bases. Written as DNA, the CDR3 is TGTGCCAGCTCTCGTGGGGCGGGAGCTTCGAGCAATGAGCAGTTCTTC. It is translated as CASSRGAGASSNEQFF.

This chain connects TRBV4-3 to TRBJ1-4, with D possibly matching TRBD1 (5 bases). V was shortened by 4 bases and J by 8 bases, with 17 bases between the two germline ends. Germline V CDR1 and CDR2: LGHNA, YSLEER. The CDR3 consists of 15 residues. CDR3 sequence reads: CASSLSGLPDEKLFF. The CDR3 nucleotides are TGCGCCAGCAGCCTTTCAGGGCTACCGGACGAAAAACTGTTTTTT.

The chain joins TRBV9 to TRBJ1-2, with 8 nucleotides matching TRBD1. The CDR3 has 13 residues. Unmatched junction bases numbered 8, after V lost 5 bases and J lost 8 bases. Germline V gene data show CDR1 as SGDLS and CDR2 as YYNGEE. The CDR3 bases are TGTGCCAGCAGGGCGACAGGGGCCAGAGGCTACACCTTC. Its translation: CASRATGARGYTF. The full variable domain, rest sourced from reference TRBV9 and TRBJ1-2, is DSGVTQTPKHLITATGQRVTLRCSPRSGDLSVYWYQQSLDQGLQFLIQYYNGEERAKGNILERFSAQQFPDLHSELNLSSLELGDSALYFCASRATGARGYTFGSGTRLTVV.

In the case of this clone: The same CDR3 can be traced to other DNA sequences in this sample. The V call is TRBV27, the J call TRBJ2-1, with 11 bases fitting TRBD2. V was clipped by 6 bases and J by 4 bases; unmatched bases: 5. The CDR3 loop spans 15 amino acids. Germline CDR1 MNHEY, CDR2 SMNVEV (reference sequence). CDR3 DNA: TGTGCCAGCAGCCCCGGGACTAGCGGTTACAATGAGCAGTTCTTC. This codes for CASSPGTSGYNEQFF.

This clone was counted a few times. The chain employs TRBV7-9 and TRBJ1-5; D unresolved. Germline-derived CDR1 and CDR2 are SEHNR and FQNEAQ (reference sequence). The ends were cut back, 2 bases at V and 4 bases at J, with 9 bases in the middle. The CDR3 is 14 amino acids. The CDR3 DNA sequence: TGTGCCAGCAGCTTATATGAGGGAAATCAGCCCCAGCATTTT. Its translation: CASSLYEGNQPQHF.

This clone was counted only a few times. V is TRBV11-3 and J is TRBJ2-1; TRBD2 agrees at 12 bases. CDR3 length: 18 amino acids. Germline CDR1 reads SGHNT; CDR2 reads YENEEA. After removal of 3 bases from V and 6 bases from J, the junction contained 12 bases not matched to a gene. The CDR3 DNA sequence: TGTGCCAGCAGCTTTGGTTCTAGCGGGAGGGCCAGCCTCAATGAGCAGTTCTTC. Its protein is CASSFGSSGRASLNEQFF.

The V gene is TRBV30, the J gene TRBJ2-7; perhaps TRBD1 as D (6 bases). The V gene's germline CDR1 is GTSNPN and CDR2 SVGIG (reference sequence). V was trimmed by 3 bases and J by 3 bases, leaving 12 bases between them. This CDR3 comprises 13 residues. The CDR3 DNA reads as TGTGCCTGGAGGCGACAGGCTTTCTACGAGCAGTACTTC. It specifies CAWRRQAFYEQYF.

The CDR3 DNA reads TGTGCCTGGACCTCATTAGCGGCAAACAGGGGCTGGGATGGCTACACCTTC. This codes for CAWTSLAANRGWDGYTF. The rearrangement joins TRBV30 to TRBJ1-2; 7 bases match TRBD1. There are 17 residues in the CDR3. CDR1 GTSNPN and CDR2 SVGIG come from the germline V gene (reference sequence). J gave up 6 bases and V 4 bases, and 20 bases lay outside the gene matches.

This chain connects TRBV5-6 to TRBJ2-4; 8 nucleotides line up with TRBD2. CDR3 length: 16 amino acids. The junction had 9 bases not matched to a gene; V was cut back by 0 bases and J by 7 bases. Germline assignment: CDR1 SGHDT and CDR2 YYEEEE. The CDR3: CASSLVSAGVNNIQYF. The CDR3 nucleotides read TGTGCCAGCAGCTTGGTGTCAGCGGGAGTGAACAACATTCAGTACTTC.

The CDR3 DNA is TGTGCCAGCAGCTCAAAGGGACTAGCGGGGTACACGGGTAATGAGCAGTTCTTC. As protein: CASSSKGLAGYTGNEQFF. The chain carries TRBV13 and TRBJ2-1; 13 bases agree with TRBD2. CDR1 and CDR2 (germline): PRHDT, FYEKMQ (reference sequence). J was trimmed by 7 bases and V by 4 bases; bases with no gene match: 13. The CDR3 has 18 amino acids.